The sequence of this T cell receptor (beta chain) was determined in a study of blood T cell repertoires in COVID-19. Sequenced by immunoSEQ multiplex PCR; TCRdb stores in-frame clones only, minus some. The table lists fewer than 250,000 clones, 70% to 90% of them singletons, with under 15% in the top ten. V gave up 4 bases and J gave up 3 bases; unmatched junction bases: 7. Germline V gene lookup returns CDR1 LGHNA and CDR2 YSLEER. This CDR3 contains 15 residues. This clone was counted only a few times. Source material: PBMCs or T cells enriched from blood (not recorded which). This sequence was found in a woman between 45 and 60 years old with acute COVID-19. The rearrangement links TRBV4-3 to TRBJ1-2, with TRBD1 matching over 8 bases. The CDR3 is CASSRLTGEHYGYTF. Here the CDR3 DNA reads TGCGCCAGCAGCCGCCTGACAGGGGAGCACTATGGCTACACCTTC.